These 32 T cell receptor beta chains share one sample of origin, sequenced in a study of PD-L1 blockade in urothelial cancer (dated by TCRdb to 2017 to 2019). The sample's time point label, in plain terms: pretreatment peripheral blood. The library came from the immunoSEQ multiplex PCR assay. TCRdb took over this immuneACCESS table, retaining in-frame rearrangements with V and J assigned. Such tables are incomplete; in checked studies, under half of the missing clones stem from an unresolved V gene, and the remainder is unexplained. The sample table lists 70,000 to 95,000 clones, around 83% of them with a count of one. Approximately 2.1% of the sample rests with the top ten. The sequencing used PBMCs, collected around atezolizumab (anti-PD-L1) treatment. These receptors came from a man between 60 and 75 years old with urothelial cancer.

The J gene is TRBJ2-7, the V gene TRBV2, with a possible D match to TRBD1 (6 bases). Germline CDR1 is SNHLY and CDR2 is FYNNEI. The CDR3 contains 15 residues. Trimming left V 1 base short and J 2 bases short, with 12 bases between. DNA of the CDR3: TGTGCCAGCAGTGAAGACCAAACAGGGACCTACGAGCAGTACTTC. Amino acids: CASSEDQTGTYEQYF.

This chain connects TRBV10-3 to TRBJ1-1, with 12 bases lining up with TRBD1. V was pared by 11 bases and J by 5 bases, with 6 bases of the junction left unmatched. CDR3 length equals 13 residues. Germline V gene lookup returns CDR1 ENHRY and CDR2 SYGVKD. CDR3 loop: CAARDRGPTEAFF. CDR3 DNA sequence: TGTGCCGCCCGGGACAGGGGGCCTACTGAAGCTTTCTTT.

A single count supports this clone. The rearrangement uses TRBV5-6 and TRBJ2-3; 14 bases map to TRBD2. Germline CDR1 and CDR2: SGHDT and YYEEEE. CDR3 size: 16 residues. Unmatched junction bases numbered 5, after V lost 4 bases and J lost 4 bases. CDR3 loop: CASSLLTSGGADTQYF. In nucleotides, the CDR3 is TGTGCCAGCAGCCTCCTGACTAGCGGGGGGGCAGATACGCAGTATTTT.

This chain links TRBV7-3 with TRBJ2-1, with TRBD1 matching 7 bases. This CDR3 has 18 residues. With V trimmed by 2 bases and J by 0 bases, 10 bases remained unmatched. Germline V gene sequence: CDR1 SGHTA, CDR2 FQGTGA. CDR3 sequence reads: CASSLGNRGQSSYNEQFF. As DNA, the CDR3 is TGTGCCAGCAGCTTAGGCAACAGGGGCCAAAGCTCCTACAATGAGCAGTTCTTC.

The chain links TRBV6-5 to TRBJ2-7; 11 bases map to TRBD2. The CDR3 has 15 amino acids. Germline CDR1 MNHEY, CDR2 SVGAGI. Trimming at V came to 5 bases and at J to 4 bases, leaving 7 bases not matched to a gene. The CDR3, as DNA: TGTGCCAGCAGTACAGCTCTAGCGGGGGGATACGAGCAGTACTTC. Translation: CASSTALAGGYEQYF.

V and J are TRBV4-1 and TRBJ2-2; perhaps TRBD1 as D (6 bases). Germline V lookup: CDR1 MGHRA, CDR2 YSYEKL. The CDR3 consists of 14 residues. The V end was cut by 4 bases, the J end by 4 bases, with 10 bases between. In DNA form, the CDR3 reads TGCGCCAGCAGCCCGTTGACAGGCACCGGGGAGCTGTTTTTT. Translating gives CASSPLTGTGELFF.

The chain combines TRBV4-3 with TRBJ2-3; weak D call: TRBD1 (5 bases). This CDR3 comprises 13 residues. Germline V gene sequence: CDR1 LGHNA, CDR2 YSLEER. Trimming took 0 bases from V and 5 from J, leaving 6 bases between them. The CDR3 coding sequence is TGCGCCAGCAGCCAAGACCAGGGAGATACGCAGTATTTT. Residues: CASSQDQGDTQYF.

V usage is TRBV10-1 and J usage is TRBJ2-2, with D uncertain. This CDR3 is 14 amino acids long. The germline V gene encodes CDR1 WNHNN and CDR2 SYGVQD (reference sequence). Trimming removed 6 bases from V and 2 bases from J, with 10 bases in between. CDR3 residues: CASRYSINTGELFF. The CDR3 coding sequence is TGCGCCAGCAGATACAGTATCAACACCGGGGAGCTGTTTTTT.

The chain couples TRBV28 to TRBJ2-5; 8 bases agree with TRBD1. Germline V lookup: CDR1 MDHEN, CDR2 SYDVKM. With V trimmed by 8 bases and J by 1 base, 9 bases remained unmatched. This CDR3 is built from 15 residues. In DNA form, the CDR3 reads TGTGCCAGCGTGAAAGGACAGGGTCGCCAAGAGACCCAGTACTTC. Translating gives CASVKGQGRQETQYF.

The chain uses TRBV28 and TRBJ2-6; the D is unclear. There are 13 residues in the CDR3. Trimming pared 4 bases from V and 4 bases from J, leaving 5 bases between. Per germline, CDR1 MDHEN and CDR2 SYDVKM. The CDR3 coding sequence is TGTGCCAGCAGTTATTCGGGGGCCAACGTCCTGACTTTC. Its translation: CASSYSGANVLTF.

The DNA for the CDR3 is TGCGCCAGCAGTGAGTCCGGGGACTCCCAAGAGACCCAGTACTTC. Its protein is CASSESGDSQETQYF. The V call is TRBV10-2, the J call TRBJ2-5, with a weak D call TRBD2 (6 bases). V was cut by 0 bases and J by 1 base, with 9 bases left in between. The CDR3 spans 15 residues. The germline gives CDR1 WSHSY, CDR2 SAAADI.

This clone was found once. This chain connects TRBV15 to TRBJ2-3; TRBD2 aligns across 7 bases. This CDR3 is 16 amino acids long. V gave up 5 bases and J gave up 0 bases; unmatched junction bases: 8. CDR1 and CDR2 from the germline V gene are LNHNV and YYDKDF (reference sequence). CDR3 DNA: TGTGCCACCAGCCCTTACAGCGGGGCGAGCACAGATACGCAGTATTTT. It is translated as CATSPYSGASTDTQYF.

The V and J genes are TRBV6-1 and TRBJ2-7; the D gene is possibly TRBD1 (6 bases). The CDR3 is 16 residues long. Germline V gene lookup returns CDR1 MNHNS and CDR2 SASEGT. The V gene lost 0 bases and the J gene lost 4 bases, with 16 bases spanning the gap. The CDR3 bases are TGTGCCAGCAGTGAAGCGGGCGCCAGGGGTCGGTACGAGCAGTACTTC. It codes for CASSEAGARGRYEQYF.

The chain is built from TRBV18 and TRBJ2-3, with a possible D match to TRBD1 (5 bases). The V end was cut by 4 bases, the J end by 4 bases, with 18 bases between. The CDR3 is 16 residues long. The germline gives CDR1 KGHSH, CDR2 LQKENI. This chain's CDR3 is CASSQGQAGSADTQYF. The CDR3 bases are TGTGCCAGCTCACAGGGGCAGGCAGGTTCCGCAGATACGCAGTATTTT.

As DNA, the CDR3 is TGTGCCAGCAGCTCCAAACAGGGACCTAGCGGGAGGGTAAGCTCCTACAATGAGCAGTTCTTC. This sequence encodes CASSSKQGPSGRVSSYNEQFF. V is TRBV13 and J is TRBJ2-1; TRBD2 matches at 12 bases. With 4 bases clipped from V and 0 bases from J, the junction kept 16 bases outside the gene matches. This CDR3 has 21 residues. The germline gives CDR1 PRHDT, CDR2 FYEKMQ (reference sequence).

The DNA of the CDR3 is TGTGCCAGCAGCTTAGTCCTAGCGGGGGCAGATACGCAGTATTTT. As protein: CASSLVLAGADTQYF. The chain joins TRBV7-9 to TRBJ2-3; 10 bases are a match to TRBD2. The V segment lost 1 base and the J segment 4 bases; nucleotides outside the gene matches: 2. The CDR3 covers 15 residues. Per the germline V gene, CDR1 is SEHNR and CDR2 is FQNEAQ (reference sequence).

The V gene is TRBV6-5, the J gene TRBJ1-1; TRBD1 is a possible D gene (5 bases). CDR3 length: 15 residues. Per the germline V gene, CDR1 is MNHEY and CDR2 is SVGAGI. V was shortened by 5 bases and J by 1 base, with 14 bases between the two germline ends. The CDR3 loop is CASSRFGQGNTEAFF. The CDR3 DNA reads as TGTGCCAGCAGTCGATTCGGGCAGGGGAACACTGAAGCTTTCTTT.

This chain links TRBV5-1 with TRBJ1-3, with D possibly TRBD1 on 5 matching bases. Looked up from germline, CDR1 is SGHRS and CDR2 is YFSETQ. The CDR3 loop spans 16 amino acids. V lost 0 bases, J lost 2 bases, and 12 bases lay in between. The CDR3, as DNA: TGCGCCAGCAGCTTGGAGCTAGGGGCAGCTGGAAACACCATATATTTT. Amino acids: CASSLELGAAGNTIYF.

The rearrangement links TRBV5-6 to TRBJ1-2; 12 bases map to TRBD1. This CDR3 contains 13 residues. CDR1 is SGHDT and CDR2 is YYEEEE in the germline V gene. Trimming cost V 4 bases and J 8 bases; bases outside gene matches: 3. CDR3 nucleotide sequence: TGTGCCAGCAGCCCCGGGACAGGGGGCGGCTACACCTTC. It specifies CASSPGTGGGYTF.

V usage is TRBV5-1 and J usage is TRBJ2-6; TRBD2 matches at 10 bases. Germline trimming cut 4 bases from V and 0 bases from J; bases unmatched to any gene: 7. Germline-derived CDR1 and CDR2 are SGHRS and YFSETQ. The CDR3 length is 18 residues. The DNA of the CDR3 is TGCGCCAGCAGCGGGAGGACTAGCGGAAGCTCTGGGGCCAACGTCCTGACTTTC. Translation: CASSGRTSGSSGANVLTF. Combining the CDR3 with reference TRBV5-1 and TRBJ2-6 gives the whole variable domain KAGVTQTPRYLIKTRGQQVTLSCSPISGHRSVSWYQQTPGQGLQFLFEYFSETQRNKGNFPGRFSGRQFSNSRSEMNVSTLELGDSALYLCASSGRTSGSSGANVLTFGAGSRLTVL.

This clone is a singleton in its sample. The V and J genes are TRBV19 and TRBJ2-2; TRBD1 might be the D (6 bases). From germline, CDR1 is LNHDA and CDR2 SQIVND (reference sequence). The CDR3 extends over 14 amino acids. V shed 5 bases and J shed 9 bases, with 16 bases lying between them. The CDR3 spells CASSLGTNSWELFF. CDR3 coding DNA: TGTGCCAGTAGTCTAGGGACAAATAGCTGGGAGCTGTTTTTT. The whole variable domain, filled in from reference TRBV19 and TRBJ2-2, reads DGGITQSPKYLFRKEGQNVTLSCEQNLNHDAMYWYRQDPGQGLRLIYYSQIVNDFQKGDIAEGYSVSREKKESFPLTVTSAQKNPTAFYLCASSLGTNSWELFFGEGSRLTVL.

V and J are TRBV5-5 and TRBJ1-2, with D uncertain. CDR1 and CDR2 (germline): SGHKS, YYEKEE (reference sequence). The CDR3 totals 13 residues. V gave up 0 bases and J gave up 4 bases, with 7 bases separating them. The CDR3 loop reads CASSLGEAYGYTF. CDR3 DNA sequence: TGTGCCAGCAGCTTGGGGGAGGCCTATGGCTACACCTTC.

CDR3 sequence: CASSLLAGERSPLHF. In nucleotides, the CDR3 is TGTGCCAGCAGTTTATTGGCAGGGGAAAGATCACCCCTCCACTTT. This chain connects TRBV27 to TRBJ1-6, with a tentative D call TRBD1 (6 bases). V dropped 1 base and J dropped 10 bases, with 14 bases sitting between them. The germline V gene has CDR1 MNHEY and CDR2 SMNVEV (reference sequence). The CDR3 has 15 residues.

This clone was counted at least ten times. The V call is TRBV30, the J call TRBJ1-1, with D possibly TRBD1 on 6 matching bases. Trimming cost V 3 bases and J 4 bases, with 9 bases left between them. The CDR3 consists of 12 residues. Germline V gives CDR1 GTSNPN, CDR2 SVGIG (reference sequence). The chain's CDR3 is CAWRWGRTEAFF. Written as DNA, the CDR3 is TGTGCCTGGAGATGGGGGCGCACTGAAGCTTTCTTT.

In its sample, this clone was seen a few times. This chain uses TRBV19 with TRBJ1-5, with TRBD1 as a possible D gene (6 bases). The germline V and J ends were trimmed by 9 bases and 0 bases, with 18 bases remaining between them. This CDR3 spans 16 amino acids. The germline gives CDR1 LNHDA, CDR2 SQIVND (reference sequence). The CDR3 sequence is CASCPEGGYSNQPQHF. The CDR3 region has the DNA TGTGCCAGCTGCCCCGAAGGGGGTTATAGCAATCAGCCCCAGCATTTT.

This clone has just a few counts. V gene TRBV2 combines with J gene TRBJ1-6; D is uncertain. The CDR3 has 13 amino acids. The germline CDR1 and CDR2 sequences are SNHLY and FYNNEI. V lost 2 bases and J lost 15, with 14 bases in between. CDR3 in amino acids: CASSERQALHLHF. Written as DNA, the CDR3 is TGTGCCAGCAGTGAAAGGCAGGCCTTACACCTCCACTTT.

This chain links TRBV28 with TRBJ1-4, with TRBD1 as a possible D gene (5 bases). This CDR3 has 15 amino acids. The germline V gene has CDR1 MDHEN and CDR2 SYDVKM. Trimming stripped 6 bases from V and 5 bases from J, with 16 bases between. CDR3 nucleotides: TGTGCCAGCAGCCCGGGGTCTGGGGGGAATGAAAAACTGTTTTTT. Its translation: CASSPGSGGNEKLFF.

The chain links TRBV9 to TRBJ1-2; D is perhaps TRBD1 (6 bases). Trimming removed 0 bases from V and 7 bases from J, with 13 bases in between. This CDR3 comprises 14 residues. Germline CDR1 reads SGDLS; CDR2 reads YYNGEE. The CDR3: CASSVESGVGGYTF. The CDR3 bases are TGTGCCAGCAGCGTAGAGTCAGGGGTGGGTGGCTACACCTTC.

This chain joins TRBV11-2 and TRBJ1-5, with D unclear. Germline-derived CDR1 and CDR2 are SGHAT and FQNNGV. CDR3 length: 11 residues. The CDR3 region has the DNA TGTAGGGAGGTAACAATTGGGCCCCAGCATTTT. It specifies CREVTIGPQHF. Together with reference TRBV11-2 and TRBJ1-5, the CDR3 gives the full variable domain: EAGVAQSPRYKIIEKRQSVAFWCNPISGHATLYWYQQILGQGPKLLIQFQNNGVVDDSQLPKDRFSAERLKGVDSTLKIQPAKLEDSAVYLCREVTIGPQHFGDGTRLSIL.

The V call is TRBV11-2, the J call TRBJ2-3, with D perhaps TRBD2 (6 bases). Germline assignment: CDR1 SGHAT and CDR2 FQNNGV. The CDR3 length is 14 residues. Trimming removed 5 bases from V and 2 bases from J, with 11 bases in between. CDR3 loop: CASSLGGTTDTQYF. In DNA, the CDR3 is TGTGCCAGCAGCCTGGGGGGAACCACAGATACGCAGTATTTT.

The chain carries TRBV9 and TRBJ2-5; a possible D gene is TRBD1 (6 bases). The germline gives CDR1 SGDLS, CDR2 YYNGEE. This CDR3 is built from 15 residues. Trimming took 2 bases from V and 2 from J, leaving 13 bases between them. The CDR3 DNA sequence: TGTGCCAGCAGCGTCCGAGTGGGGGCGCAAGAGACCCAGTACTTC. Encoded protein: CASSVRVGAQETQYF. Based on the CDR3 plus reference TRBV9 and TRBJ2-5, the full variable domain is DSGVTQTPKHLITATGQRVTLRCSPRSGDLSVYWYQQSLDQGLQFLIQYYNGEERAKGNILERFSAQQFPDLHSELNLSSLELGDSALYFCASSVRVGAQETQYFGPGTRLLVL.

The V call is TRBV27, the J call TRBJ1-2; maybe TRBD1 (5 bases). Germline assignment: CDR1 MNHEY and CDR2 SMNVEV (reference sequence). The CDR3 contains 14 residues. V lost 2 bases to trimming and J lost 7 bases, with 14 bases between them. CDR3 sequence: CASSLAGTLSGYTF. The DNA for the CDR3 is TGTGCCAGCAGTTTAGCAGGGACTCTTTCTGGCTACACCTTC.